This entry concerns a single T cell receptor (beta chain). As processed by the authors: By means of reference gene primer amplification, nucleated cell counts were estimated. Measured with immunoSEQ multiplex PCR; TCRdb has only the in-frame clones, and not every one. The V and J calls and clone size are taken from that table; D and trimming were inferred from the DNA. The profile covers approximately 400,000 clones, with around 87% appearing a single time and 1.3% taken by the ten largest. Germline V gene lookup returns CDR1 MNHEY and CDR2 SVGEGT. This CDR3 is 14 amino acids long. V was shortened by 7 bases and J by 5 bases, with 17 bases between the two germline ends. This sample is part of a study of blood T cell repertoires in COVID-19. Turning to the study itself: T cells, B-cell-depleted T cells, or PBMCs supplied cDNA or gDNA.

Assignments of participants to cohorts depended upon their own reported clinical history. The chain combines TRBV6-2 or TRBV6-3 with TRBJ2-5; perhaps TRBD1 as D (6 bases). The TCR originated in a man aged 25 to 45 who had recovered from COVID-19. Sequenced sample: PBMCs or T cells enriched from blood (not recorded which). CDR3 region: CASNPGQRGETQYF. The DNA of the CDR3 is TGTGCCAGCAACCCGGGACAAAGGGGGGAGACCCAGTACTTC.